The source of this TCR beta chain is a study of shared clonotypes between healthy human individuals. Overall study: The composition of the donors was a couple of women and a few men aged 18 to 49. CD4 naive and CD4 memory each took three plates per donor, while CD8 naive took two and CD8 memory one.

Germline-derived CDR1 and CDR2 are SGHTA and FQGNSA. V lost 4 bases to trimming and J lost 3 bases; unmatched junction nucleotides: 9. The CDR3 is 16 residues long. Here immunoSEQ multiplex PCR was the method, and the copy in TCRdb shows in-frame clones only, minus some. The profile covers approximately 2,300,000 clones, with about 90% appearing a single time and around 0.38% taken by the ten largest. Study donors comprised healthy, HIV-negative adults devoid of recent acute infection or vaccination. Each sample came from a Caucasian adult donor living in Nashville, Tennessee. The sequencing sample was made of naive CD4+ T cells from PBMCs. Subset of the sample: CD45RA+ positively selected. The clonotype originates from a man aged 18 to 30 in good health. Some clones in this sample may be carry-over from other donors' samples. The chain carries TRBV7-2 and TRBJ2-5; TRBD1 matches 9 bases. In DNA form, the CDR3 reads TGTGCCAGCAGCTCAAACATCCGGGACAGGGAAGAGACCCAGTACTTC. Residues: CASSSNIRDREETQYF.